This TCR beta chain was identified during a study of shared clonotypes between healthy human individuals. Whole-study results and caveats: Several donors had around 5% of their naive CD4 clonotypes in common.

A remark on this clone: Its antigen is unidentified.

Repertoires were generated with immunoSEQ multiplex PCR, while TCRdb's copy carries only in-frame clones and drops some. The sample carries more than 2 million clones, over 85% recorded once. The CDR3 contains 15 residues. In germline, CDR1 is LNHNV, CDR2 YYDKDF (reference sequence). Trimming left V 1 base short and J 3 bases short, with 13 bases between. Positive CCR7 selection of CD45RO-negative cells yielded the naive CD8 cells, and terminally differentiated effector memory CD45RA+ cells were excluded. The sequence was collected from a man aged 18 to 35 in good health. Some clones in this sample may be carry-over from other donors' samples. The V and J genes are TRBV15 and TRBJ2-7; a weak D match, TRBD1 (6 bases). Sequenced material: naive CD8+ T cells from PBMCs. CDR3: CATSRVGEGGYEQYF. The CDR3 DNA is TGTGCCACCAGCAGAGTGGGGGAAGGGGGCTACGAGCAGTACTTC.